This T cell receptor (beta chain) was obtained from a study of blood T cell repertoires in COVID-19. The V gene end was trimmed by 5 bases and the J gene end by 3 bases; junction bases not matched to a gene: 14. This CDR3 contains 16 residues. CDR1 is SGHRS, CDR2 YFSETQ, per germline. In the source study's methods: Quantification of nucleated cells was approximated via reference gene primer amplification. The protocol was immunoSEQ multiplex PCR, while the TCRdb copy is restricted to in-frame clones and leaves out a portion. The D gene and trimming were derived from the DNA, and the V and J assignments and clone size from that table. Among around 250,000 clones listed, approximately 82% were seen once.

Sample: peripheral blood. The V and J genes are TRBV5-1 and TRBJ2-7; 7 nucleotides agree with TRBD1. The sequence was collected from a man older than 75 with acute or convalescent COVID-19. The CDR3 nucleotides read TGCGCCAGCAGGCGAGGAACAGGGGTCAAAAACTACGAGCAGTACTTC. Protein product: CASRRGTGVKNYEQYF. The entire variable domain, with the rest obtained from reference TRBV5-1 and TRBJ2-7, is as follows: KAGVTQTPRYLIKTRGQQVTLSCSPISGHRSVSWYQQTPGQGLQFLFEYFSETQRNKGNFPGRFSGRQFSNSRSEMNVSTLELGDSALYLCASRRGTGVKNYEQYFGPGTRLTVT.